A selection of T cell receptor beta chains follows, all from one sample in a study of technical replicates of blood from a few donors. TCRdb's copy holds only in-frame clones and misses some; the assay was immunoSEQ multiplex PCR. The sample contains around 16,000 clones, roughly 86% of which appear only once. Sequencing was carried out using PBMCs. The receptors shown here come from a human donor in good health. CDR3s include the opening cysteine and the closing phenylalanine or tryptophan. D genes are given only for firm matches. Size values are once, few and many counts, or a class for expanded clones, and some rows have none.

.,TRBD2,TRBJ2-1,TRBV9,CASSASYAGGSYNEQFF,TGTGCCAGCAGCGCCTCCTACGCGGGAGGGTCCTACAATGAGCAGTTCTTC
.,TRBD1,TRBJ2-2,TRBV5-1,CASSFASTGTVTGELFF,TGCGCCAGCAGCTTCGCGTCGACAGGGACGGTCACCGGGGAGCTGTTTTTT
.,TRBD2,TRBJ2-1,TRBV27,CASRTGLASTNEQFF,TGTGCCAGCAGGACGGGACTAGCGTCAACAAATGAGCAGTTCTTC
.,TRBD1,TRBJ2-7,TRBV19,CASSIQGASHEQYF,TGTGCCAGTAGTATACAGGGGGCTAGCCACGAGCAGTACTTC
.,TRBD2,TRBJ2-1,TRBV27,CASSQPFGGVNEQFF,TGTGCCAGCAGTCAACCTTTCGGGGGGGTCAATGAGCAGTTCTTC
.,TRBD1,TRBJ1-5,TRBV6-4,CASTSDRASNQPQHF,TGTGCCAGCACATCTGACAGGGCGAGCAATCAGCCCCAGCATTTT
.,.,TRBJ1-1,TRBV9,CASSVGATIHMNTEAFF,TGTGCCAGCAGCGTAGGGGCCACAATTCACATGAACACTGAAGCTTTCTTT
.,.,TRBJ2-1,TRBV7-7,CASSEDRYNEQFF,TGTGCCAGCAGCGAGGACAGATACAATGAGCAGTTCTTC
.,TRBD1,TRBJ2-5,TRBV12-5,CASGLTRQTGGYETQYF,TGTGCTAGTGGTTTGACCCGACAGACAGGGGGCTATGAGACCCAGTACTTC
.,.,TRBJ2-3,TRBV15,CATSRDSSFTDTQYF,TGTGCCACCAGCAGAGACAGTTCCTTCACAGATACGCAGTATTTT
.,.,TRBJ2-7,TRBV6-5,CASSYSRGNFAYEQYF,TGTGCCAGCAGTTACTCGAGGGGGAACTTCGCATACGAGCAGTACTTC
.,.,TRBJ1-2,TRBV30,CAWSVTTRGFTGYGYTF,TGTGCCTGGAGTGTAACAACCCGGGGTTTCACTGGCTATGGCTACACCTTC
.,TRBD1,TRBJ1-1,TRBV10-2,CASRILRDRGGNTEAFF,TGCGCCAGCCGAATTCTCCGGGACAGGGGGGGAAACACTGAAGCTTTCTTT
.,TRBD1,TRBJ2-7,TRBV5-6,CASSAPPWDRESYEQYF,TGTGCCAGCAGCGCCCCACCCTGGGACAGGGAGTCCTACGAGCAGTACTTC
.,.,TRBJ2-5,TRBV25-1,CASSPDPGWASETQYF,TGTGCCAGCAGTCCCGATCCCGGCTGGGCGTCAGAGACCCAGTACTTC
.,.,TRBJ2-2,TRBV5-1,CASSLEQAGTGELFF,TGCGCCAGCAGCTTGGAACAGGCCGGGACCGGGGAGCTGTTTTTT
.,.,TRBJ2-7,TRBV2,CASSEMVTHRVF,TGTGCCAGCAGTGAAATGGTCACACACCGGGTCTTC
few,TRBD1,TRBJ2-7,TRBV18,CASSPALGQGSYEQYF,TGTGCCAGCTCACCGGCCCTGGGACAGGGCTCCTACGAGCAGTACTTC
.,.,TRBJ1-2,TRBV28,CASREGGYTF,TGTGCCAGCAGGGAGGGCGGCTACACCTTC
.,.,TRBJ2-7,TRBV10-1,CASSESPREQYF,TGCGCCAGCAGTGAGTCGCCTCGGGAGCAGTACTTC
.,.,TRBJ1-5,TRBV5-5,CASSFQGGLPDSNQPQHF,TGTGCCAGCAGCTTCCAGGGTGGCCTACCCGATAGCAATCAGCCCCAGCATTTT
.,TRBD2,TRBJ2-1,TRBV6-1,CASSEAGASGSYGDEQFF,TGTGCCAGCAGTGAAGCGGGGGCTAGCGGGAGTTATGGGGATGAGCAGTTCTTC
few,.,TRBJ2-2,TRBV7-9,CASSWTSNTGELFF,TGTGCCAGCAGCTGGACTTCGAACACCGGGGAGCTGTTTTTT
few,.,TRBJ2-7,TRBV28,CASSLGGDSYEQYF,TGTGCCAGCAGTTTGGGCGGGGACTCCTACGAGCAGTACTTC
.,.,TRBJ2-2,TRBV30,CACPLWRANTGELFF,TGTGCCTGTCCCCTCTGGAGGGCGAACACCGGGGAGCTGTTTTTT
.,TRBD2,TRBJ2-5,TRBV28,CASSYPGQREIVETQYF,TGTGCCAGCAGTTACCCGGGCCAGCGGGAGATAGTAGAGACCCAGTACTTC
.,.,TRBJ2-1,TRBV13,CASSLVTGYNEQFF,TGTGCCAGCAGCTTAGTTACTGGTTACAATGAGCAGTTCTTC
few,TRBD2,TRBJ2-7,TRBV28,CASSSLAGGPHEQYF,TGTGCCAGCAGTTCACTAGCGGGAGGGCCCCACGAGCAGTACTTC
.,TRBD1,TRBJ1-1,TRBV5-1,CASTVWTGGQGNTEAFF,TGCGCCAGCACCGTTTGGACAGGGGGTCAAGGGAACACTGAAGCTTTCTTT
once,TRBD1,TRBJ1-3,TRBV28,CASSTQGRSGNTIYF,TGTGCCAGCAGTACACAGGGGCGCTCTGGAAACACCATATATTTT
.,TRBD1,TRBJ2-5,TRBV6-1,CASVGQLNGETQYF,TGTGCCAGCGTGGGACAGCTGAACGGAGAGACCCAGTACTTC